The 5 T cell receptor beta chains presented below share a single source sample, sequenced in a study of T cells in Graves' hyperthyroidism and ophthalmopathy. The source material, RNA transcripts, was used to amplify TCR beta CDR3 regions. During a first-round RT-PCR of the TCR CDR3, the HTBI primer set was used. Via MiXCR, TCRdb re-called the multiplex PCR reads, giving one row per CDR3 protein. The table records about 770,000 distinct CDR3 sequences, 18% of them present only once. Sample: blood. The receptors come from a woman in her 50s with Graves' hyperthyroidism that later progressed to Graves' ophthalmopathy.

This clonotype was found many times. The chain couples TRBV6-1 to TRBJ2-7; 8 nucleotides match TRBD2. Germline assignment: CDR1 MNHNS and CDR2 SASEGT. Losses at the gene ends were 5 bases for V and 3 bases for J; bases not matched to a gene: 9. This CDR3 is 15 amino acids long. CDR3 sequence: CASSIPGLGYYEQYF. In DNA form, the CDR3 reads TGTGCCAGCAGTATCCCGGGACTAGGTTACTACGAGCAGTACTTC.

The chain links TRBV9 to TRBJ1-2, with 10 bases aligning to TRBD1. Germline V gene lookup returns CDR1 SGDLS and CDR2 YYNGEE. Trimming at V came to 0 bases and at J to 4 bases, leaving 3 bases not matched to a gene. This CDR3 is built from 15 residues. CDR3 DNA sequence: TGTGCCAGCAGCGTAGAGGGACAGGGGTTCTATGGCTACACCTTC. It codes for CASSVEGQGFYGYTF. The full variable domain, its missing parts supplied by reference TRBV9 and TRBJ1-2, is DSGVTQTPKHLITATGQRVTLRCSPRSGDLSVYWYQQSLDQGLQFLIQYYNGEERAKGNILERFSAQQFPDLHSELNLSSLELGDSALYFCASSVEGQGFYGYTFGSGTRLTVV.

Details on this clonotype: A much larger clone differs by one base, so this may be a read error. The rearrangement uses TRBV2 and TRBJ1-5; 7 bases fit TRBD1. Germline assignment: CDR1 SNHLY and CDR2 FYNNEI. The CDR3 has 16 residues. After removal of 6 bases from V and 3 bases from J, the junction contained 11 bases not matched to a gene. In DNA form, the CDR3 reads TGTGCCAGCAGACCGGGACAGCTGAGACTCAATCAGCCCCAGCATTTT. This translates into CASRPGQLRLNQPQHF.

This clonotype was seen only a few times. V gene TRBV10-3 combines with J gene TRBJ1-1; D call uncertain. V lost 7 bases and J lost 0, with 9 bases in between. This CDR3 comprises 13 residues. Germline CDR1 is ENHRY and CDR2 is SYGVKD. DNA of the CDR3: TGTGCCATCAAGGAGGGCATGAACACTGAAGCTTTCTTT. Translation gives CAIKEGMNTEAFF.

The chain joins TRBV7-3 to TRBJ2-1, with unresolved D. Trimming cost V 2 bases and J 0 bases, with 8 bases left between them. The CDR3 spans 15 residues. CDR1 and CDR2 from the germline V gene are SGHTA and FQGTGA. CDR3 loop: CASSLSVSSYNEQFF. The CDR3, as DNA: TGTGCCAGCAGCTTATCTGTTAGCTCCTACAATGAGCAGTTCTTC.